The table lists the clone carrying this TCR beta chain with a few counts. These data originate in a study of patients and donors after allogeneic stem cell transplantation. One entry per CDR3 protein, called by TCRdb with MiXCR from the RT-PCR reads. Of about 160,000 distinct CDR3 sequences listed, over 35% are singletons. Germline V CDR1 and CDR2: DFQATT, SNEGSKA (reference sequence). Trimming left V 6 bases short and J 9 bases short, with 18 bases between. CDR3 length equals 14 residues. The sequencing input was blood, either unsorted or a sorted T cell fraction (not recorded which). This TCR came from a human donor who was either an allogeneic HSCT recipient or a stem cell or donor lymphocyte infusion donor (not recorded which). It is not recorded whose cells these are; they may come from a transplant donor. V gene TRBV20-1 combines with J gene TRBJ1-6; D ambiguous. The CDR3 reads CSADLHSPISPLHF. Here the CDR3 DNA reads TGCAGTGCGGACTTACACTCACCCATTTCACCCCTCCACTTT.